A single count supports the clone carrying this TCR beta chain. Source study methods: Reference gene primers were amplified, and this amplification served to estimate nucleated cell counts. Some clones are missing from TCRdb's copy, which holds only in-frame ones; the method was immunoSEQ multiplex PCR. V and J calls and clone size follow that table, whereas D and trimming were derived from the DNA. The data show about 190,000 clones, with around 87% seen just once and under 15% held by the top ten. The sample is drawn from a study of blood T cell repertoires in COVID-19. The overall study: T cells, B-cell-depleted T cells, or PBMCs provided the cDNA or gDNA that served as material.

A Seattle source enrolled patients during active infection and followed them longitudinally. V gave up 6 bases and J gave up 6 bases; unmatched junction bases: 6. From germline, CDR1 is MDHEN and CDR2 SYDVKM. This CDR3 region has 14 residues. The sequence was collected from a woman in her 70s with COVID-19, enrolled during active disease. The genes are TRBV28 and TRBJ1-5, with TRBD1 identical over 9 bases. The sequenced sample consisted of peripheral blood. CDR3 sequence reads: CASRPGQGFQPQHF. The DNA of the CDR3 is TGTGCCAGCAGACCGGGACAGGGTTTTCAGCCCCAGCATTTT.